The clone carrying this T cell receptor (beta chain) was seen only once. Per the original data handling: By means of reference gene primer amplification, nucleated cell counts were estimated. TCRdb keeps only in-frame clones here, not all; method: immunoSEQ multiplex PCR. Clonal size and the V and J genes are those of that table, whereas D and trimming came from the DNA. The top ten clones hold approximately 0.7% of a sample with approximately 220,000 clones, 88% of them seen once. The CDR3 is made up of 16 amino acids. CDR1 and CDR2 (germline): MRHNA, SNTAGT. The trim removed 2 bases at V and 2 bases at J, leaving 7 bases unmatched. The sample comes from a study of blood T cell repertoires in COVID-19. For the study at large: Italy, Spain and the United States were the sources of the convalescent and acute COVID-19 samples. From T cells, B-cell-depleted T cells, or PBMCs came the material, which was cDNA or gDNA.

Specimen: peripheral blood. This chain uses TRBV6-4 with TRBJ2-3; 7 bases line up with TRBD2. The origin of this receptor is a man aged 40-49 years with acute or convalescent COVID-19. The CDR3, as DNA: TGTGCCAGCAGTGACGGGCTAGCGGAAAACACAGATACGCAGTATTTT. It is translated as CASSDGLAENTDTQYF.